This passage covers 8 T cell receptor beta chains from one sample sequenced in a study of response to subunit inactivated influenza vaccine (dated by TCRdb to 2016 to 2018). Library preparation was by RT-PCR. The sequencer was an Illumina HiSeq 2500. The public reads were reprocessed in TCRdb via fastp at Q25 and MiXCR, keeping in-frame beta chains. Rows with a matching CDR3 protein are joined into one entry that keeps the most common DNA and genes. The table for this sample lists some 300,000 distinct CDR3 sequences; roughly 22% of them were counted only once. The ten largest clones take up approximately 10% of the sample. This sample comprised PBMCs from blood, obtained 21 months after vaccination. All receptors come from a man between 50 and 70 years old who received an inactivated influenza vaccine. Donor details come from another sample of the same person, matched by shared clones.

This clonotype occurred many times. The chain couples TRBV7-2 to TRBJ1-6; 8 bases match TRBD1. The CDR3 sequence is 13 residues long. V lost 11 bases to trimming and J lost 9 bases; unmatched junction nucleotides: 9. Looked up from germline, CDR1 is SGHTA and CDR2 is FQGNSA. The CDR3 reads CASRGRGPSPLHF. The CDR3 nucleotides are TGTGCCTCCCGGGGCAGGGGGCCTTCACCCCTCCACTTT.

The rearrangement joins TRBV5-1 to TRBJ1-1; a weak D match, TRBD1 (5 bases). V lost 4 bases, J lost 1 base, and 17 bases lay in between. The CDR3 has 16 residues. Germline values: CDR1 SGHRS, CDR2 YFSETQ. CDR3 loop: CASSARLGTSNTEAFF. CDR3 coding DNA: TGCGCCAGCAGCGCGCGCCTTGGGACGTCGAACACTGAAGCTTTCTTT.

This clonotype was observed a few times. The chain employs TRBV4-3 and TRBJ2-5; the D gene could be TRBD1 or TRBD2 (7 bases each). The CDR3 is made up of 15 amino acids. Trimming stripped 3 bases from V and 5 bases from J, with 16 bases between. Germline V gene lookup returns CDR1 LGHNA and CDR2 YSLEER. CDR3 sequence reads: CASSQGVRGGETQYF. CDR3 in DNA: TGCGCCAGCAGCCAGGGAGTCAGGGGGGGTGAGACCCAGTACTTC.

The table lists this clonotype with many counts. The chain is built from TRBV6-1 and TRBJ1-6; a weak D match, TRBD1 (6 bases). In germline, CDR1 is MNHNS, CDR2 SASEGT. The CDR3 covers 14 residues. The ends were cut back, 9 bases at V and 10 bases at J, with 19 bases in the middle. The CDR3 spells CASRQGGNYSPLHF. DNA of the CDR3: TGTGCCAGTAGACAAGGGGGGAATTACTCACCCCTCCACTTT.

This chain links TRBV12-3 or TRBV12-4 with TRBJ1-2, with no clear D. The CDR3 runs 14 residues. Deletions cut 10 bases from V and 0 bases from J, with 15 bases between. CDR3 region: CATLPTGTNYGYTF. The CDR3 DNA reads as TGTGCCACCCTACCGACTGGAACTAACTATGGCTACACCTTC.

The DNA of the CDR3 is TGTGCCAGCAGTTATAGTGCTAACTATGGCTACACCTTC. Protein product: CASSYSANYGYTF. The chain combines TRBV6-2 or TRBV6-3 with TRBJ1-2; D not certain. The CDR3 is 13 residues long. V shed 3 bases and J shed 0 bases, with 5 bases lying between them. In germline, CDR1 is MNHEY, CDR2 SVGEGT.

This clonotype has a count of ten or more. This sequence joins TRBV2 and TRBJ2-7; 10 bases line up with TRBD1. V trimming: 6 bases; J trimming: 2 bases; junction bases outside the gene matches: 7. Germline V CDR1 and CDR2: SNHLY, FYNNEI. The CDR3 consists of 15 residues. CDR3 sequence: CASRSPGQGTYEQYF. CDR3 nucleotides: TGTGCCAGCAGATCTCCGGGACAGGGGACCTACGAGCAGTACTTC.

This clonotype was found a few times. The chain links TRBV10-3 to TRBJ1-4, with D possibly TRBD1 on 5 matching bases. Germline-derived CDR1 and CDR2 are ENHRY and SYGVKD. V was shortened by 10 bases and J by 8 bases, with 17 bases between the two germline ends. CDR3 size: 13 residues. The CDR3 sequence: CATTVGGREKLFF. The CDR3 DNA is TGTGCCACCACCGTTGGGGGTCGCGAAAAACTGTTTTTT.